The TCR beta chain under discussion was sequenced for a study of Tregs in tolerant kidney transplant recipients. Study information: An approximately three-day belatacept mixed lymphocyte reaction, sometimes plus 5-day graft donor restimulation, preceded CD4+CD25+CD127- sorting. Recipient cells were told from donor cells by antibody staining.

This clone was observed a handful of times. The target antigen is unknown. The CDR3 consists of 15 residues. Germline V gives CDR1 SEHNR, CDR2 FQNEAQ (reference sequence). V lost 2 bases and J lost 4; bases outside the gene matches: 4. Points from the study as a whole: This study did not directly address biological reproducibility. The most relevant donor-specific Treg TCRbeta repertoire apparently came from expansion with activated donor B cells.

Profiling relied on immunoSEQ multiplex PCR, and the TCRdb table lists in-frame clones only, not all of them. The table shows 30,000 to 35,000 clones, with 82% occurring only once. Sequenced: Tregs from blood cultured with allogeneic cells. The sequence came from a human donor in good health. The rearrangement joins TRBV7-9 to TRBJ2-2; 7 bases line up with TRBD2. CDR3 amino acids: CASSLTGTTTGELFF. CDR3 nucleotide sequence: TGTGCCAGCAGCTTAACCGGGACTACCACCGGGGAGCTGTTTTTT. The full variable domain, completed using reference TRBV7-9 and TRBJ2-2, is DTGVSQNPRHKITKRGQNVTFRCDPISEHNRLYWYRQTLGQGPEFLTYFQNEAQLEKSRLLSDRFSAERPKGSFSTLEIQRTEQGDSAMYLCASSLTGTTTGELFFGEGSRLTVL.